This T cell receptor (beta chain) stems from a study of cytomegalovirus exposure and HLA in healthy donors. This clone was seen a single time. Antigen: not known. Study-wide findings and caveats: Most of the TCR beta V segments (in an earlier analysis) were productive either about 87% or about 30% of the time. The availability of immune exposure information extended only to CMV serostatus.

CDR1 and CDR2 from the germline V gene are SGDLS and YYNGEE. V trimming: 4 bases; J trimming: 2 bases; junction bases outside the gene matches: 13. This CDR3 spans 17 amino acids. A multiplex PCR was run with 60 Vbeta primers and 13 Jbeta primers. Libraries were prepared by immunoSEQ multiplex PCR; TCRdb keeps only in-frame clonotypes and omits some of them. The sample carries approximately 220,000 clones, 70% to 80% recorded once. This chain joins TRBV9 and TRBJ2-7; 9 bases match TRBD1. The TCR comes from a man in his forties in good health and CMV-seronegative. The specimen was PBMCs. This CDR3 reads CASSPQAPGTGTYEQYF. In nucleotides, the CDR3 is TGTGCCAGCAGCCCTCAAGCCCCCGGGACAGGGACCTACGAGCAGTACTTC. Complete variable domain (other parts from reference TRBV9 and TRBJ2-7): DSGVTQTPKHLITATGQRVTLRCSPRSGDLSVYWYQQSLDQGLQFLIQYYNGEERAKGNILERFSAQQFPDLHSELNLSSLELGDSALYFCASSPQAPGTGTYEQYFGPGTRLTVT.